The 19 T cell receptor beta chains reported below all come from one sample, sequenced in a study of blood T cell repertoires in COVID-19. Generated by immunoSEQ multiplex PCR, the TCRdb table keeps only in-frame clones and is missing some. The sample has 300,000 to 450,000 clones; more than 75% are singletons. The sequencing sample was made of PBMCs or T cells enriched from blood (not recorded which). Receptor source: a woman younger than 30 who had recovered from COVID-19.

This clone showed up just a few times. The rearrangement uses TRBV30 and TRBJ1-5; maybe TRBD1 (6 bases). The V end was cut by 2 bases, the J end by 3 bases, with 8 bases between. Per the germline V gene, CDR1 is GTSNPN and CDR2 is SVGIG (reference sequence). The CDR3 spans 13 residues. The CDR3, as DNA: TGTGCCTGGAGTACAGGGTTCAATCAGCCCCAGCATTTT. Encoded protein: CAWSTGFNQPQHF.

The rearrangement joins TRBV10-3 to TRBJ2-7; 10 positions agree with TRBD1. CDR1 is ENHRY and CDR2 is SYGVKD in the germline V gene. This CDR3 comprises 16 residues. Trimming at V came to 2 bases and at J to 7 bases, leaving 11 bases not matched to a gene. CDR3 nucleotide sequence: TGTGCCATCAGTGAGCCACGGACAGGGGGTCAGGGGGAGCAGTACTTC. Translated, it gives CAISEPRTGGQGEQYF.

The genes are TRBV6-5 and TRBJ1-3; D uncertain. Germline CDR1 and CDR2: MNHEY and SVGAGI. V was pared by 8 bases and J by 2 bases, with 16 bases between. This CDR3 has 15 amino acids. CDR3 bases: TGTGCCAGCTTCACGGGGATAGGAACTGGAAACACCATATATTTT. Translating gives CASFTGIGTGNTIYF.

The chain combines TRBV5-1 with TRBJ1-4; tentatively, D is TRBD1 (5 bases). The V end was cut by 3 bases, the J end by 7 bases, with 13 bases between. CDR3 length equals 14 residues. Germline V gene sequence: CDR1 SGHRS, CDR2 YFSETQ. The CDR3 sequence is CASSYRQLGEKLFF. CDR3 nucleotides: TGCGCCAGCAGCTACAGACAGCTGGGTGAAAAACTGTTTTTT.

V gene TRBV10-2 combines with J gene TRBJ2-7, with 9 bases identical to TRBD2. This CDR3 is 16 amino acids long. CDR1 and CDR2 from the germline V gene are WSHSY and SAAADI. Unmatched junction bases numbered 9, after V lost 4 bases and J lost 2 bases. The CDR3 loop is CASSGVQRGDTYEQYF. CDR3 coding DNA: TGCGCCAGCAGTGGGGTTCAGCGGGGGGATACCTACGAGCAGTACTTC.

This clone is a singleton in its sample. This chain joins TRBV2 and TRBJ2-5, with 8 bases identical to TRBD2. CDR3 length: 14 residues. J lost 2 bases, V lost 7 bases, and 6 bases had no gene match. Germline CDR1 SNHLY, CDR2 FYNNEI. CDR3 region: CASKGGGRQETQYF. CDR3 sequence (DNA): TGTGCCAGCAAGGGCGGGGGGCGTCAAGAGACCCAGTACTTC. Filled out from reference TRBV2 and TRBJ2-5, the complete variable domain reads EPEVTQTPSHQVTQMGQEVILRCVPISNHLYFYWYRQILGQKVEFLVSFYNNEISEKSEIFDDQFSVERPDGSNFTLKIRSTKLEDSAMYFCASKGGGRQETQYFGPGTRLLVL.

This chain uses TRBV19 with TRBJ1-5; tentative D call: TRBD1 (6 bases). The germline gives CDR1 LNHDA, CDR2 SQIVND (reference sequence). V was shortened by 5 bases and J by 7 bases, with 18 bases between the two germline ends. The CDR3 spans 15 residues. The CDR3 region has the DNA TGTGCCAGTAGTCCTACTGGGGGCTTGGGGCAGCCCCAGCATTTT. This gives the protein CASSPTGGLGQPQHF.

This chain links TRBV6-4 with TRBJ1-2; TRBD1 matches 9 bases. Germline V gene lookup returns CDR1 MRHNA and CDR2 SNTAGT. With 5 bases clipped from V and 2 bases from J, the junction kept 15 bases outside the gene matches. The CDR3 runs to 18 residues. CDR3 protein: CASSFGGTGRKGNYGYTF. The CDR3 nucleotides are TGTGCCAGCAGTTTCGGTGGGACAGGGCGGAAGGGGAACTATGGCTACACCTTC.

V gene TRBV13 combines with J gene TRBJ1-1; 7 bases agree with TRBD1. The germline CDR1 and CDR2 sequences are PRHDT and FYEKMQ (reference sequence). The V gene end was trimmed by 3 bases and the J gene end by 8 bases; junction bases not matched to a gene: 3. The CDR3 is 12 amino acids. The CDR3 nucleotides read TGTGCCAGCAGCTTCAGGGGGACCGAAGCTTTCTTT. As protein: CASSFRGTEAFF.

The chain couples TRBV9 to TRBJ2-7; possible D gene TRBD1, 6 bases. Trimming cost V 0 bases and J 2 bases, with 12 bases left between them. The CDR3 length is 15 residues. Germline V gene lookup returns CDR1 SGDLS and CDR2 YYNGEE. CDR3: CASSVEIGGAYEQYF. CDR3 coding DNA: TGTGCCAGCAGCGTAGAAATTGGGGGCGCCTACGAGCAGTACTTC.

The rearrangement links TRBV6-5 to TRBJ2-7, with D possibly TRBD2 on 7 matching bases. This CDR3 has 14 residues. The germline V gene has CDR1 MNHEY and CDR2 SVGAGI. The V gene lost 4 bases and the J gene lost 6 bases, with 16 bases spanning the gap. The CDR3 loop reads CASSWGGPVSEQYF. DNA of the CDR3: TGTGCCAGCAGTTGGGGGGGCCCCGTCTCCGAGCAGTACTTC.

A single count supports this clone. The chain employs TRBV7-2 and TRBJ1-2; TRBD1 agrees at 11 bases. Germline assignment: CDR1 SGHTA and CDR2 FQGNSA. The junction had 8 bases not matched to a gene; V was cut back by 0 bases and J by 8 bases. The CDR3 is 16 residues long. The CDR3 sequence: CASSLAPGQGVGGYTF. The DNA of the CDR3 is TGTGCCAGCAGCTTAGCCCCGGGACAGGGGGTGGGGGGCTACACCTTC.

J is TRBJ2-5 and V is TRBV5-1, with 8 bases identical to TRBD1. The germline gives CDR1 SGHRS, CDR2 YFSETQ. J lost 1 base, V lost 3 bases, and 2 bases had no gene match. This CDR3 is built from 14 residues. The CDR3 DNA reads TGCGCCAGCAGCTCCGGACAGGGCCAAGAGACCCAGTACTTC. Translated: CASSSGQGQETQYF.

The rearrangement joins TRBV7-3 to TRBJ1-1; 8 positions match TRBD1. Trimming cost V 0 bases and J 7 bases; bases outside gene matches: 7. CDR1 is SGHTA, CDR2 FQGTGA, per germline. The CDR3 is 15 residues long. CDR3 residues: CASSLTGDRPREAFF. The CDR3 region has the DNA TGTGCCAGCAGCTTAACGGGGGACAGGCCCCGTGAAGCTTTCTTT. The variable domain in full, with the rest retrieved from reference TRBV7-3 and TRBJ1-1, is GAGVSQTPSNKVTEKGKYVELRCDPISGHTALYWYRQSLGQGPEFLIYFQGTGAADDSGLPNDRFFAVRPEGSVSTLKIQRTERGDSAVYLCASSLTGDRPREAFFGQGTRLTVV.

The chain combines TRBV7-2 with TRBJ1-6; tentative D call: TRBD1 (5 bases). With 1 base removed from V and 7 bases from J, the gap between germline ends came to 14 bases. The CDR3 consists of 16 residues. Germline V CDR1 and CDR2: SGHTA, FQGNSA. CDR3 sequence reads: CASSLGRGRTNSPLHF. CDR3 DNA sequence: TGTGCCAGCAGCTTAGGTAGGGGCAGGACGAATTCACCCCTCCACTTT.

The gene calls are TRBV25-1 and TRBJ2-7; possibly TRBD1 for D (6 bases). The CDR3 loop spans 10 amino acids. Trimming pared 6 bases from V and 6 bases from J, leaving 6 bases between. Germline loops: CDR1 MGHDK, CDR2 SYGVNS. The CDR3 nucleotides read TGTGCCAGCAGAGGGGGCGAGCAGTACTTC. This gives the protein CASRGGEQYF.

This clone was recorded once. The chain carries TRBV4-1 and TRBJ1-6; possible D gene TRBD1, 5 bases. Germline V gene data show CDR1 as MGHRA and CDR2 as YSYEKL. The CDR3 is 17 residues long. The V gene lost 1 base and the J gene lost 5 bases, with 15 bases spanning the gap. The CDR3 DNA reads TGCGCCAGCAGCCAAGGGGTGGTAGGGGCAGATAATTCACCCCTCCACTTT. The encoded protein is CASSQGVVGADNSPLHF.

The V gene is TRBV6-5, the J gene TRBJ2-7, with TRBD1 identical over 7 bases. This CDR3 has 15 amino acids. CDR1 and CDR2 (germline): MNHEY, SVGAGI. Unmatched junction bases numbered 14, after V lost 5 bases and J lost 7 bases. Here the CDR3 reads CASSPGYRGSWEQYF. CDR3 nucleotides: TGTGCCAGCAGTCCCGGGTACAGGGGATCGTGGGAGCAGTACTTC.

The chain recombines TRBV4-1 with TRBJ2-7, with 7 bases fitting TRBD2. The germline gives CDR1 MGHRA, CDR2 YSYEKL. After removal of 0 bases from V and 4 bases from J, the junction contained 9 bases not matched to a gene. This CDR3 spans 16 amino acids. The CDR3 region is CASSQESLAEVYEQYF. CDR3 bases: TGCGCCAGCAGCCAAGAGTCTCTAGCGGAGGTTTACGAGCAGTACTTC.